This is a list of T cell receptor beta chains from one sample in a study of blood T cell repertoires in COVID-19. Produced via immunoSEQ multiplex PCR; TCRdb's table is partial and in-frame only. The table records about 170,000 clones, approximately 88% of them present only once. The source material was peripheral blood. The receptors come from a woman of 80 years or more with active or convalescent COVID-19. Each CDR3 is given with its conserved first and last residue. The order of the fields is J gene, clone size, D gene, V gene, CDR3 protein, CDR3 DNA. D genes are given only for firm matches. The size field is filled for only some rows; it gives once, few, many or a size class.

TRBJ2-2 NA NA TRBV10-3 CAISESRQNTGELFF TGTGCCATCAGTGAGTCCCGACAGAACACCGGGGAGCTGTTTTTT
TRBJ1-1 NA NA TRBV5-1 CASSFARGTEAFF TGCGCCAGCAGCTTTGCAAGGGGGACTGAAGCTTTCTTT
TRBJ1-4 NA NA TRBV19 CASSISGNEKLFF TGTGCCAGTAGTATTAGCGGAAATGAAAAACTGTTTTTT
TRBJ1-1 NA NA TRBV30 CAWSDHMNTEAFF TGTGCCTGGAGTGACCACATGAACACTGAAGCTTTCTTT
TRBJ1-5 NA NA TRBV7-2 CASSLMAGVSQPQHF TGTGCCAGCAGCTTAATGGCGGGGGTTTCTCAGCCCCAGCATTTT
TRBJ1-5 NA NA TRBV24-1 CATSDLQVNQPQHF TGTGCCACCAGTGATTTACAGGTTAATCAGCCCCAGCATTTT
TRBJ1-2 NA TRBD1 TRBV11-1 CASSIGTAYGYTF TGTGCCAGCAGCATTGGGACAGCCTATGGCTACACCTTC
TRBJ1-1 NA TRBD1 TRBV7-8 CASSLTGKNTEAFF TGTGCCAGCAGCTTGACAGGGAAGAACACTGAAGCTTTCTTT
TRBJ2-3 NA NA TRBV5-1 CASSRQAGPDTQYF TGCGCCAGCAGTCGACAGGCCGGGCCAGATACGCAGTATTTT
TRBJ1-1 NA NA TRBV6-6 CASSYSEPNTEAFF TGTGCCAGCAGTTACTCGGAGCCGAACACTGAAGCTTTCTTT
TRBJ1-3 few TRBD1 TRBV6-5 CASSYSGTAGNTIYF TGTGCCAGCAGTTACTCAGGGACAGCTGGAAACACCATATATTTT
TRBJ2-2 NA NA TRBV5-6 CASSFMGPGELFF TGTGCCAGCAGCTTTATGGGCCCCGGGGAGCTGTTTTTT
TRBJ1-2 NA NA TRBV27 CASSRVPNYGYTF TGTGCCAGCAGTCGCGTACCTAACTATGGCTACACCTTC
TRBJ1-5 NA NA TRBV19 CASGLGLVQPQHF TGTGCCAGTGGGCTGGGCTTGGTTCAGCCCCAGCATTTT
TRBJ1-1 NA TRBD1 TRBV7-9 CASSYDDRGNTEAFF TGTGCCAGCAGCTATGACGACAGGGGGAACACTGAAGCTTTCTTT
TRBJ1-2 NA NA TRBV7-9 CASSLPPSGDYGYTF TGTGCCAGCAGCTTGCCCCCATCGGGGGACTATGGCTACACCTTC
TRBJ1-1 NA NA TRBV11-2 CASSLGPTEAFF TGTGCCAGCAGCTTAGGGCCGACTGAAGCTTTCTTT
TRBJ1-5 once NA TRBV27 CASSLQGYQPQHF TGTGCCAGCAGTCTCCAGGGTTACCAGCCCCAGCATTTT
TRBJ1-2 NA TRBD1 TRBV5-4 CASIQQGMSGYTF TGTGCCAGCATCCAACAGGGGATGAGCGGCTACACCTTC
TRBJ1-1 NA NA TRBV19 CATSAGRNTEAFF TGTGCCACATCGGCGGGGAGAAACACTGAAGCTTTCTTT
TRBJ1-4 NA TRBD1 TRBV18 CASSPLTGPNEKLFF TGTGCCAGCTCACCACTGACAGGGCCTAATGAAAAACTGTTTTTT
TRBJ1-1 NA NA TRBV5-1 CASSFQGGFEAFF TGCGCCAGCAGCTTCCAGGGCGGCTTCGAAGCTTTCTTT
TRBJ1-2 NA NA TRBV2 CASRRLAQFVGYTF TGTGCCAGCAGGCGCCTAGCCCAGTTTGTTGGCTACACCTTC
TRBJ2-2 NA NA TRBV5-1 CASSLGQKNTGELFF TGCGCCAGCAGCTTGGGGCAGAAAAACACCGGGGAGCTGTTTTTT
TRBJ1-5 NA NA TRBV7-2 CASSPGQMSNQPQHF TGTGCCAGCAGCCCGGGACAAATGTCCAATCAGCCCCAGCATTTT
TRBJ2-7 NA TRBD1 TRBV7-2 CASSPGVDRVSYEQYF TGTGCCAGCAGCCCCGGTGTGGACAGGGTATCCTACGAGCAGTACTTC
TRBJ1-6 NA NA TRBV27 CASSSSGSWRSSYNSPLHF TGTGCCAGCAGTTCCTCAGGGTCTTGGCGTTCCTCCTATAATTCACCCCTCCACTTT
TRBJ1-1 few NA TRBV6-2/TRBV6-3 CASSYGAESTEAFF TGTGCCAGCAGTTATGGGGCGGAGTCCACTGAAGCTTTCTTT
TRBJ1-1 NA TRBD1 TRBV18 CASSSDRVTEAFF TGTGCCAGCTCATCCGACAGGGTCACTGAAGCTTTCTTT
TRBJ2-1 few TRBD2 TRBV6-6 CASSRQGAGTSLYNEQFF TGTGCCAGCAGTCGACAGGGAGCTGGGACTAGCTTATATAATGAGCAGTTCTTC
TRBJ1-6 NA TRBD1 TRBV6-5 CASSYSIGTGYLPLHF TGTGCCAGCAGTTACTCGATTGGGACAGGGTATTTACCCCTCCACTTT
TRBJ2-5 NA NA TRBV6-2/TRBV6-3 CASSYSRQRGETQYF TGTGCCAGCAGTTACTCCAGACAGAGGGGGGAGACCCAGTACTTC
TRBJ1-1 NA NA TRBV11-3 CASSGGGSSNTEAFF TGTGCCAGCAGCGGGGGGGGCAGTTCGAACACTGAAGCTTTCTTT
TRBJ1-1 NA TRBD1 TRBV18 CASSPTTGGANTEAFF TGTGCCAGCTCACCAACAACAGGGGGCGCGAACACTGAAGCTTTCTTT